This entry lists 21 T cell receptor beta chains sequenced from one sample in a study of blood T cell repertoires in COVID-19. The table came from immunoSEQ multiplex PCR; TCRdb's copy has only in-frame clones and leaves some out. The profile shows tens of thousands of clones, approximately 80% of them singletons. Sequenced material: PBMCs or T cells enriched from blood (not recorded which). Receptors were obtained from a woman aged 40 to 50 with acute COVID-19.

This clone came up once. The chain employs TRBV21-1 and TRBJ2-3; the D call in the table, TRBD2, was not verified against the DNA. TRBV21-1 is tagged as a pseudogene. The CDR3 length is 16 residues. The CDR3 protein is CASSRVAGGVTDTQYF. DNA for the CDR3: TGTGCCAGCAGCAGGGTAGCGGGGGGCGTTACAGATACGCAGTATTTT.

The V gene is TRBV21-1, the J gene TRBJ2-7; the table's D gene call, TRBD1, was not cross checked with the DNA. TRBV21-1 is deemed a pseudogene. This CDR3 spans 18 amino acids. CDR3 DNA sequence: TGTGCCAGCAGCAAAGACGATGGAGGACAGGGGCTCCCCTACGAGCAGTACGTC. It specifies CASSKDDGGQGLPYEQYV.

V gene TRBV19 combines with J gene TRBJ2-2; 7 nucleotides match TRBD2. V shed 3 bases, J shed 5 bases, and the junction held 3 bases outside the gene matches. CDR1 and CDR2 (germline): LNHDA, SQIVND (reference sequence). The CDR3 spans 14 residues. CDR3 bases: TGTGCCAGTAGTATTGTGGGGGGGACCGGGGAGCTGTTTTTT. Translated: CASSIVGGTGELFF.

The chain has TRBV29-1 and TRBJ1-1; tentative D call: TRBD1 (5 bases). Germline loops: CDR1 SQVTM, CDR2 ANQGSEA. CDR3 size: 15 residues. Trimming pared 3 bases from V and 10 bases from J, leaving 24 bases between. This chain's CDR3 is CSVEGISGLKSLAFF. As DNA, the CDR3 is TGCAGCGTTGAGGGGATCTCGGGACTTAAGAGTCTAGCTTTCTTT.

The J gene is TRBJ2-5, the V gene TRBV5-1; 10 nucleotides agree with TRBD1. Germline V gene sequence: CDR1 SGHRS, CDR2 YFSETQ. With V trimmed by 1 base and J by 5 bases, 8 bases remained unmatched. The CDR3 sequence is 16 residues long. Here the CDR3 reads CASSLMTGGSGETQYF. The CDR3, as DNA: TGCGCCAGCAGCTTGATGACAGGGGGCAGTGGGGAGACCCAGTACTTC.

This clone was detected once. This chain uses TRBV29-1 with TRBJ1-1; TRBD1 matches 10 bases. CDR3 length equals 13 residues. The junction had 5 bases not matched to a gene; V was cut back by 7 bases and J by 3 bases. Germline V gene data show CDR1 as SQVTM and CDR2 as ANQGSEA. As DNA, the CDR3 is TGCAGCGCCCGGACAGGGGGTGACACTGAAGCTTTCTTT. Translating gives CSARTGGDTEAFF.

This clone was detected only once. V is TRBV4-1 and J is TRBJ1-5; D ambiguous. V was cut by 1 base and J by 6 bases, with 10 bases left in between. Germline V gene sequence: CDR1 MGHRA, CDR2 YSYEKL. This CDR3 has 14 amino acids. The CDR3 loop is CASSQAGWGQPQHF. The CDR3 DNA follows: TGCGCCAGCAGCCAAGCGGGGTGGGGTCAGCCCCAGCATTTT.

This chain joins TRBV28 and TRBJ1-1; 8 bases map to TRBD1. The CDR3 is 15 amino acids. Losses at the gene ends were 6 bases for V and 4 bases for J; bases not matched to a gene: 10. CDR1 and CDR2 (germline): MDHEN, SYDVKM. CDR3 sequence reads: CASSMAQGAGTEAFF. CDR3 bases: TGTGCCAGCAGCATGGCGCAGGGGGCTGGCACTGAAGCTTTCTTT. The entire variable domain, with the rest obtained from reference TRBV28 and TRBJ1-1, is as follows: DVKVTQSSRYLVKRTGEKVFLECVQDMDHENMFWYRQDPGLGLRLIYFSYDVKMKEKGDIPEGYSVSREKKERFSLILESASTNQTSMYLCASSMAQGAGTEAFFGQGTRLTVV.

The CDR3 loop is CASRWTGQETQYF. The CDR3 DNA reads TGTGCCAGCAGGTGGACAGGCCAAGAGACCCAGTACTTC. This chain joins TRBV12-3 or TRBV12-4 and TRBJ2-5; TRBD1 aligns across 7 bases. V was pared by 6 bases and J by 1 base, with 2 bases of the junction left unmatched. The CDR3 spans 13 residues.

This rearrangement joins TRBV3-1 (or the pseudogene TRBV3-2) to TRBJ1-3; no clear D gene. The V end was cut by 2 bases, the J end by 0 bases, with 11 bases between. The germline V gene encodes CDR1 LGHDT and CDR2 YNNKEL (reference sequence). The CDR3 runs to 16 residues. The CDR3 loop is CASSQTAAVSGNTIYF. CDR3 in DNA: TGTGCCAGCAGCCAAACAGCGGCCGTCTCTGGAAACACCATATATTTT.

This rearrangement joins TRBV29-1 to TRBJ1-2, with 8 bases identical to TRBD1. The CDR3 loop spans 13 amino acids. CDR1 is SQVTM, CDR2 ANQGSEA, per germline. V shed 1 base, J shed 7 bases, and the junction held 5 bases outside the gene matches. This CDR3 is CSVEGQGAVGYTF. The CDR3 nucleotides read TGCAGCGTTGAAGGGCAGGGGGCTGTTGGCTACACCTTC.

The genes are TRBV28 and TRBJ2-7, with a tentative D call TRBD2 (6 bases). This CDR3 has 15 residues. Germline CDR1 MDHEN, CDR2 SYDVKM. Trimming cost V 5 bases and J 6 bases, with 20 bases left between them. The CDR3 spells CASSSRDSFRSEQYV. CDR3 DNA sequence: TGTGCCAGCAGTAGCCGGGACTCCTTTAGGAGCGAGCAGTACGTC.

The rearrangement links TRBV3-1 (or the pseudogene TRBV3-2) to TRBJ2-5, with 7 nucleotides matching TRBD2. J was trimmed by 0 bases and V by 4 bases; bases with no gene match: 11. Germline V gene lookup returns CDR1 LGHDT and CDR2 YNNKEL (reference sequence). The CDR3 consists of 17 residues. Here the CDR3 reads CASSLRLASLYQETQYF. In DNA, the CDR3 is TGTGCCAGCAGCCTCCGACTAGCCTCTTTGTACCAAGAGACCCAGTACTTC.

The chain couples TRBV2 to TRBJ2-7, with 7 bases matching TRBD1. The CDR3 is made up of 13 amino acids. V lost 5 bases, J lost 3 bases, and 4 bases stayed unmatched. The germline V gene encodes CDR1 SNHLY and CDR2 FYNNEI. The CDR3 sequence is CASSRQGGYEQYF. The CDR3 coding sequence is TGTGCCAGCAGTCGACAGGGTGGCTACGAGCAGTACTTC.

The chain has TRBV4-1 and TRBJ2-6; D remains unclear. The V end was cut by 1 base, the J end by 2 bases, with 9 bases between. The CDR3 has 16 amino acids. Germline V gives CDR1 MGHRA, CDR2 YSYEKL. CDR3 sequence: CASSQVVFPGANVLTF. CDR3 nucleotides: TGCGCCAGCAGCCAAGTCGTGTTTCCTGGGGCCAACGTCCTGACTTTC.

The chain carries TRBV19 and TRBJ2-2; TRBD1 is a possible D gene (6 bases). The CDR3 loop spans 14 amino acids. Trimming removed 6 bases at V and 1 base at J, with 9 bases between. Germline values: CDR1 LNHDA, CDR2 SQIVND (reference sequence). The DNA of the CDR3 is TGTGCCAGTAGCCCGGGACAGAACACCGGGGAGCTGTTTTTT. Protein product: CASSPGQNTGELFF.

About this clone: The same CDR3 is also encoded by other DNA sequences in this sample. The gene calls are TRBV6-6 and TRBJ2-2, with a possible D match to TRBD1 (5 bases). V lost 0 bases to trimming and J lost 0 bases, with 5 bases between them. The length of the CDR3 is 15 residues. The germline gives CDR1 MNHNY, CDR2 SVGAGI (reference sequence). In nucleotides, the CDR3 is TGTGCCAGCAGTTACTCCAGGGCGAACACCGGGGAGCTGTTTTTT. Its translation is CASSYSRANTGELFF.

The V and J genes are TRBV11-2 and TRBJ2-1, with 7 positions matching TRBD2. Trimming removed 0 bases from V and 5 bases from J; junction bases left unmatched: 10. The CDR3 length is 17 residues. Per germline, CDR1 SGHAT and CDR2 FQNNGV. The DNA for the CDR3 is TGTGCCAGCAGCTTAGACCCCTCTAGCGGCTATAACAATGAGCAGTTCTTC. The encoded protein is CASSLDPSSGYNNEQFF.

The J gene is TRBJ2-3, the V gene TRBV27; 11 bases fit TRBD2. The trim removed 6 bases at V and 8 bases at J, leaving 10 bases unmatched. The CDR3 is 15 amino acids. Germline V gives CDR1 MNHEY, CDR2 SMNVEV (reference sequence). This CDR3 is CASSLSGGAQGTQYF. The CDR3, as DNA: TGTGCCAGCAGCCTTAGCGGGGGGGCTCAGGGTACGCAGTATTTT.

The gene calls are TRBV19 and TRBJ2-7; 10 nucleotides align to TRBD1. V was clipped by 7 bases and J by 3 bases; unmatched bases: 3. This CDR3 is built from 13 residues. The germline CDR1 and CDR2 sequences are LNHDA and SQIVND (reference sequence). CDR3 in amino acids: CASIRTGGYEQYV. CDR3 sequence (DNA): TGTGCCAGTATCCGGACAGGGGGCTACGAGCAGTACGTC.

The chain combines TRBV28 with TRBJ1-5; 7 nucleotides align to TRBD1. J lost 6 bases, V lost 2 bases, and 4 bases had no gene match. The CDR3 spans 14 residues. CDR1 and CDR2 (germline): MDHEN, SYDVKM. CDR3 nucleotide sequence: TGTGCCAGCAGTTTACCACAGGGGCGTCAGCCCCAGCATTTT. This codes for CASSLPQGRQPQHF.